These 7 T cell receptor beta chains came from one sample sequenced in a study of T cell repertoires in cytomegalovirus infection. One entry per CDR3 protein results from TCRdb running MiXCR on the reads. Found here are 500,000 or so distinct CDR3 sequences, 15% to 20% of them singletons; the top ten hold 20% to 30%. The material sequenced was CD8+ T cells from PBMCs. The receptors were gathered from a human donor in good health (CMV status not recorded). Some clones in this sample may be carry-over from other donors' samples.

The chain has TRBV13 and TRBJ2-7; 8 positions match TRBD1. The CDR3 has 14 amino acids. The germline V gene has CDR1 PRHDT and CDR2 FYEKMQ (reference sequence). After removal of 3 bases from V and 3 bases from J, the junction contained 4 bases not matched to a gene. The CDR3 region is CASSFGQGNYEQYF. In DNA, the CDR3 is TGTGCCAGCAGCTTCGGACAGGGAAACTACGAGCAGTACTTC.

This clonotype was detected many times. The rearrangement joins TRBV7-6 to TRBJ2-3; a weak D match, TRBD2 (6 bases). The CDR3 is 16 residues long. V lost 4 bases, J lost 0 bases, and 14 bases lay in between. Germline V gene data show CDR1 as SGHVS and CDR2 as FNYEAQ. CDR3 in amino acids: CASSYGTPLSTDTQYF. The CDR3 DNA sequence: TGTGCCAGCAGCTATGGGACTCCCCTTAGCACAGATACGCAGTATTTT.

In DNA form, the CDR3 reads TGTGCCAGCCCAGGACTAGCGGGAGGACAAGAGACCCAGTACTTC. Amino acids: CASPGLAGGQETQYF. The gene calls are TRBV2 and TRBJ2-5; 14 nucleotides match TRBD2. Germline V gene lookup returns CDR1 SNHLY and CDR2 FYNNEI. V trimming: 8 bases; J trimming: 2 bases; junction bases outside the gene matches: 4. This CDR3 contains 15 residues.

This clonotype was recorded many times. This sequence joins TRBV15 and TRBJ2-7, with D possibly TRBD2 on 5 matching bases. V lost 4 bases and J lost 0, with 16 bases in between. The CDR3 length is 16 residues. Germline CDR1 LNHNV, CDR2 YYDKDF (reference sequence). The CDR3 protein is CATSTSPYTSSYEQYF. The CDR3 DNA is TGTGCCACCAGCACTAGCCCCTATACCAGCTCCTACGAGCAGTACTTC.

CDR3 coding DNA: TGTGCCACTCTAGAGGGAGGTCTGTTAACTTCTGGGGCCAACGTCCTGACTTTC. It translates to CATLEGGLLTSGANVLTF. This chain uses TRBV28 with TRBJ2-6, with D maybe TRBD2 (6 bases). The CDR3 length is 18 residues. The V end lost 10 bases, the J end lost 1 base, and 23 bases lay between the germline ends. CDR1 and CDR2 from the germline V gene are MDHEN and SYDVKM. The variable domain in full, completed from reference TRBV28 and TRBJ2-6, reads DVKVTQSSRYLVKRTGEKVFLECVQDMDHENMFWYRQDPGLGLRLIYFSYDVKMKEKGDIPEGYSVSREKKERFSLILESASTNQTSMYLCATLEGGLLTSGANVLTFGAGSRLTVL.

This clonotype was counted at least ten times. This sequence joins TRBV12-3 or TRBV12-4 and TRBJ2-1; maybe TRBD1 (5 bases). The V and J ends lost 3 bases and 13 bases respectively, with 19 bases between them. This CDR3 is built from 14 residues. In DNA, the CDR3 is TGTGCCAGCAGTTTTCCCCCAGGGTTCCCCGCTCAGTTCTTC. It is translated as CASSFPPGFPAQFF.

The chain has TRBV15 and TRBJ1-6; 7 bases line up with TRBD1. The germline CDR1 and CDR2 sequences are LNHNV and YYDKDF (reference sequence). The length of the CDR3 is 16 residues. V lost 2 bases to trimming and J lost 7 bases; unmatched junction nucleotides: 8. The CDR3 sequence is CATSRLRGRGNSPLHF. The DNA of the CDR3 is TGTGCCACCAGCAGACTGAGGGGGCGCGGGAATTCACCCCTCCACTTT.